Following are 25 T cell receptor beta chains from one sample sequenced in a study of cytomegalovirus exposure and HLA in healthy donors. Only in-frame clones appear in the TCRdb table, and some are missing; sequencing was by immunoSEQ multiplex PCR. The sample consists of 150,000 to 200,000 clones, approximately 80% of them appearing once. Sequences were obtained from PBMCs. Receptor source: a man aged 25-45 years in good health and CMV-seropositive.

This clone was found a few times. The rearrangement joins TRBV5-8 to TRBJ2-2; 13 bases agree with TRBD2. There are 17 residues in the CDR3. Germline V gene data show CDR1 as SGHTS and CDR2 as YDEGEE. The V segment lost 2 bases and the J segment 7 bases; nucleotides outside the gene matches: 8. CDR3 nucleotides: TGTGCCAGCAGCTTTTGGACTAGCGGGGGATTGAGCGGGGAGCTGTTTTTT. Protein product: CASSFWTSGGLSGELFF.

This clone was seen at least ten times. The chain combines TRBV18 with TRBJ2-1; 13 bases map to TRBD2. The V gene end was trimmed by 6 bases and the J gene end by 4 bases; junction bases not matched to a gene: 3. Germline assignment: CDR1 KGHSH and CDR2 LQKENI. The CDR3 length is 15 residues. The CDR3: CASSPGLAGYNEQFF. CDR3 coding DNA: TGTGCCAGCTCGCCGGGACTAGCGGGATACAATGAGCAGTTCTTC.

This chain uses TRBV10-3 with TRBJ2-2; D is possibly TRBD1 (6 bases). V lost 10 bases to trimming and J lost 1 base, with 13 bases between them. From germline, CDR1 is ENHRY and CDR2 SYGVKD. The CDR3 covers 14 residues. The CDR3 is CATQGPRNTGELFF. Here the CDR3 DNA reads TGTGCCACCCAGGGGCCCAGGAACACCGGGGAGCTGTTTTTT.

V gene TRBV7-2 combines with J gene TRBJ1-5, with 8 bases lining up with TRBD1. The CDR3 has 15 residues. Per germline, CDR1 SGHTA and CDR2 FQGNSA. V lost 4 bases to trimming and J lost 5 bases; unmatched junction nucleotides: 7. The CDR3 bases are TGTGCCAGCAGCTCCCGGACAGGGAGCGATCAGCCCCAGCATTTT. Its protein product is CASSSRTGSDQPQHF.

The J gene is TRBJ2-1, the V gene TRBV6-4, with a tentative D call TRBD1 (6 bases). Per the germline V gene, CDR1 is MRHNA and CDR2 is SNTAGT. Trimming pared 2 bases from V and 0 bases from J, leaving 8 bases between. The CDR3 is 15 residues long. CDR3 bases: TGTGCCAGCAGTGACCAAGGGGGCTCCTACAATGAGCAGTTCTTC. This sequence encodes CASSDQGGSYNEQFF.

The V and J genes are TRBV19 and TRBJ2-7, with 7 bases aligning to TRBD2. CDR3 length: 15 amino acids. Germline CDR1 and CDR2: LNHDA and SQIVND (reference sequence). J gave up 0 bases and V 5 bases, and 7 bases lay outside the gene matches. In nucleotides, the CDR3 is TGTGCCAGTAGTTTCCTAGCGGAGCACTCCTACGAGCAGTACTTC. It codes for CASSFLAEHSYEQYF.

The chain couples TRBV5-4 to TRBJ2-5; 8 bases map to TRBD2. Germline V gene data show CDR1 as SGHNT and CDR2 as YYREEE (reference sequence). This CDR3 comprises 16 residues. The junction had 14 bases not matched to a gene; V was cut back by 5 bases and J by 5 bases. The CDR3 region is CASRPSGATSGETQYF. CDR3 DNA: TGTGCCAGCAGACCCTCCGGGGCCACTAGCGGCGAGACCCAGTACTTC. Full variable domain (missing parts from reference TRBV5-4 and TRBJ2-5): ETGVTQSPTHLIKTRGQQVTLRCSSQSGHNTVSWYQQALGQGPQFIFQYYREEENGRGNFPPRFSGLQFPNYSSELNVNALELDDSALYLCASRPSGATSGETQYFGPGTRLLVL.

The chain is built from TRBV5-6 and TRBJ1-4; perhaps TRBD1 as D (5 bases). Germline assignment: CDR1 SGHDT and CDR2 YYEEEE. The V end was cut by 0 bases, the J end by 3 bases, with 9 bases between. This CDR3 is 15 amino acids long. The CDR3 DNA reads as TGTGCCAGCAGCTTGGAAGGGGTGGCTAATGAAAAACTGTTTTTT. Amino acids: CASSLEGVANEKLFF. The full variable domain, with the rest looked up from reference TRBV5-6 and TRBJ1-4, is DAGVTQSPTHLIKTRGQQVTLRCSPKSGHDTVSWYQQALGQGPQFIFQYYEEEERQRGNFPDRFSGHQFPNYSSELNVNALLLGDSALYLCASSLEGVANEKLFFGSGTQLSVL.

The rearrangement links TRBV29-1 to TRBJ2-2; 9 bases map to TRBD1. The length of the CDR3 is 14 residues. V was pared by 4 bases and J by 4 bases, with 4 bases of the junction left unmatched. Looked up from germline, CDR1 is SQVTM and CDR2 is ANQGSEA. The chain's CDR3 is CSVGTGDPTGELFF. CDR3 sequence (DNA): TGCAGCGTTGGGACAGGGGATCCCACCGGGGAGCTGTTTTTT.

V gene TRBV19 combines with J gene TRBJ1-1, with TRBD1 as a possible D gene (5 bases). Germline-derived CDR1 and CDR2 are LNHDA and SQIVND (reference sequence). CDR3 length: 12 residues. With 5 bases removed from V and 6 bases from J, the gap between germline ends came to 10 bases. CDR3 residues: CASSQRGPEAFF. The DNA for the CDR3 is TGTGCCAGTAGTCAAAGGGGCCCTGAAGCTTTCTTT.

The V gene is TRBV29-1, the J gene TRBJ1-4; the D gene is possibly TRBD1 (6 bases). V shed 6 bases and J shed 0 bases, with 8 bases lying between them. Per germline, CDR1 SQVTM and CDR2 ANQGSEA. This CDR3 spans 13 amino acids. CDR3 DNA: TGCAGCGTGGCAGGGGCAACTAATGAAAAACTGTTTTTT. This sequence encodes CSVAGATNEKLFF.

CDR3 nucleotides: TGTGCCATCAGTGAGGGGCAGAGCTACACCTTC. Translating it yields CAISEGQSYTF. V usage is TRBV10-3 and J usage is TRBJ1-2; no clear D gene. V was clipped by 2 bases and J by 9 bases, with 7 bases between them. The germline gives CDR1 ENHRY, CDR2 SYGVKD. The CDR3 runs to 11 residues.

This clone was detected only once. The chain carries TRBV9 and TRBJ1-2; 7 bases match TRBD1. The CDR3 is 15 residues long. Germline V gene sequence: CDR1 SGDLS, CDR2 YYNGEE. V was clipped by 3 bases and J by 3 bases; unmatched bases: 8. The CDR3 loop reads CASSATRQGDYGYTF. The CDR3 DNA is TGTGCCAGCAGCGCAACCAGACAGGGTGACTATGGCTACACCTTC. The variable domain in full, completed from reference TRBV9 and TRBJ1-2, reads DSGVTQTPKHLITATGQRVTLRCSPRSGDLSVYWYQQSLDQGLQFLIQYYNGEERAKGNILERFSAQQFPDLHSELNLSSLELGDSALYFCASSATRQGDYGYTFGSGTRLTVV.

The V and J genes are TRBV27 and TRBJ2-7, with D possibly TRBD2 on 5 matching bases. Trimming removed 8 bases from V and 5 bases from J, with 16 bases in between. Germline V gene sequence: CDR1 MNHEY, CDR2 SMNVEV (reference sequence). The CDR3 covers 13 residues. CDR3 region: CASGRRGWDEQYF. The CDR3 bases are TGTGCCAGCGGGCGACGGGGTTGGGACGAGCAGTACTTC.

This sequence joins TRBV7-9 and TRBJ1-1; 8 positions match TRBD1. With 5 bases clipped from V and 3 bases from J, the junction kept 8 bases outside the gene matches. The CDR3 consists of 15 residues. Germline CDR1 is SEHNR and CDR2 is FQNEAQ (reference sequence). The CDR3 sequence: CASSLQGAGDTEAFF. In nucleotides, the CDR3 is TGTGCCAGCAGCCTCCAGGGGGCGGGAGACACTGAAGCTTTCTTT.

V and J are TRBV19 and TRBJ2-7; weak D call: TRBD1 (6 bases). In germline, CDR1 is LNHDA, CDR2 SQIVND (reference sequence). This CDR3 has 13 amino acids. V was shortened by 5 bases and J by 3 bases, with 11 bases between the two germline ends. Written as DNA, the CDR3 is TGTGCCAGTAGTTCCACAGGGAGCTACGAGCAGTACTTC. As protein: CASSSTGSYEQYF.

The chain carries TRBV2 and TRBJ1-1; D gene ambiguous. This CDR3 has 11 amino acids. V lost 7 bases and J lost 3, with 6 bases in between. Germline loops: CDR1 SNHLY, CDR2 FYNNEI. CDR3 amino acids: CASMRDTEAFF. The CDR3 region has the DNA TGTGCCAGCATGAGGGACACTGAAGCTTTCTTT.

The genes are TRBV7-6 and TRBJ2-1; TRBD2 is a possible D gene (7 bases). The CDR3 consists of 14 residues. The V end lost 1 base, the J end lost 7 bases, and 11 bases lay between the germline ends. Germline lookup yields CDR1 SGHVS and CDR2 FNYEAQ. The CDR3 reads CASSLEGEGNEQFF. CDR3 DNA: TGTGCCAGCAGCTTAGAGGGGGAGGGGAATGAGCAGTTCTTC. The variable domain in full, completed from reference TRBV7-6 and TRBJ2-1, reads GAGVSQSPRYKVTKRGQDVALRCDPISGHVSLYWYRQALGQGPEFLTYFNYEAQQDKSGLPNDRFSAERPEGSISTLTIQRTEQRDSAMYRCASSLEGEGNEQFFGPGTRLTVL.

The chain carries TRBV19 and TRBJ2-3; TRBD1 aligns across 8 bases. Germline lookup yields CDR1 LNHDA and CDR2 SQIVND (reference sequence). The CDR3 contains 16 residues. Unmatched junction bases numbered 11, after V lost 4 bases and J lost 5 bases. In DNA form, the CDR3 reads TGTGCCAGTAGTAGCATCACAGGGGGGCTTAGAGATACGCAGTATTTT. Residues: CASSSITGGLRDTQYF.

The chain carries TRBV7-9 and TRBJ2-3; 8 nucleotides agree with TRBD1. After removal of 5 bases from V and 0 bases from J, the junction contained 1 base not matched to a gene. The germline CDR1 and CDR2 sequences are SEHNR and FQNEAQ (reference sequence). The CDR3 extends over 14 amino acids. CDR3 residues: CASSHRGSTDTQYF. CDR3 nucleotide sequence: TGTGCCAGCAGCCACAGGGGGAGCACAGATACGCAGTATTTT. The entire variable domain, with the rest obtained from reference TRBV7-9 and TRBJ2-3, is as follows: DTGVSQNPRHKITKRGQNVTFRCDPISEHNRLYWYRQTLGQGPEFLTYFQNEAQLEKSRLLSDRFSAERPKGSFSTLEIQRTEQGDSAMYLCASSHRGSTDTQYFGPGTRLTVL.

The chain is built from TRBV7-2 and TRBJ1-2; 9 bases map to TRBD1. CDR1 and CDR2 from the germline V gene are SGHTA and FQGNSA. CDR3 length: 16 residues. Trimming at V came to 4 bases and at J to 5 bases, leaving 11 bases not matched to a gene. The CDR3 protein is CASSSPGQGLLYGYTF. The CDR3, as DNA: TGTGCCAGCAGCTCCCCGGGACAGGGACTACTTTATGGCTACACCTTC.

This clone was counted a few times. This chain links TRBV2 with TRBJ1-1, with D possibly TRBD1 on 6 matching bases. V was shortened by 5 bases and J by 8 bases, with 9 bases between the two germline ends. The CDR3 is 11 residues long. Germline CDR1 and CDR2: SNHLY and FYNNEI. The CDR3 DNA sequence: TGTGCCAGCAGTCCGGACAGAGAAGCTTTCTTT. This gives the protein CASSPDREAFF.

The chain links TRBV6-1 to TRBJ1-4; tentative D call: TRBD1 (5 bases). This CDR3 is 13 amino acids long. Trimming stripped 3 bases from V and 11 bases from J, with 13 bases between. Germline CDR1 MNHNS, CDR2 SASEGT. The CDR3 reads CASSEARAWKLFF. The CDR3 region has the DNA TGTGCCAGCAGTGAGGCCAGGGCTTGGAAACTGTTTTTT.

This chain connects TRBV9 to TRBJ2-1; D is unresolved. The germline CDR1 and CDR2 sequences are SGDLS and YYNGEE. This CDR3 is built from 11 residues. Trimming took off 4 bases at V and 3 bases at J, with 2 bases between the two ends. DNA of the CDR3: TGTGCCAGCAGCCTCTACAATGAGCAGTTCTTC. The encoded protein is CASSLYNEQFF. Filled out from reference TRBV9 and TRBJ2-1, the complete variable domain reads DSGVTQTPKHLITATGQRVTLRCSPRSGDLSVYWYQQSLDQGLQFLIQYYNGEERAKGNILERFSAQQFPDLHSELNLSSLELGDSALYFCASSLYNEQFFGPGTRLTVL.

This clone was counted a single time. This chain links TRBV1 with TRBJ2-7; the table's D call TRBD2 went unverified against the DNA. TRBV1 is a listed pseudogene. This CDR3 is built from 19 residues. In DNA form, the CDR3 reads TGCACCAGCAGCCAAGTCACCTCCTCCCCCCCGGGCTGGAGCGGCGAGCAGTACTTC. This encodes CTSSQVTSSPPGWSGEQYF.